A single sample gave rise to the 9 T cell receptor beta chains below, sequenced in a study of shared clonotypes between healthy human individuals. Measured with immunoSEQ multiplex PCR; TCRdb has only the in-frame clones, and not every one. The repertoire holds 1 million to 1.3 million clones, with about four fifths as singletons. Sequencing was carried out using memory CD4+ T cells from PBMCs. Subset in this sample: CD45RA-negative fraction. These TCRs come from a young man in good health. Some clones in this sample may be carry-over from other donors' samples.

V and J are TRBV6-4 and TRBJ1-1, with TRBD1 matching over 8 bases. Germline assignment: CDR1 MRHNA and CDR2 SNTAGT. CDR3 length: 14 residues. Germline trimming cut 6 bases from V and 3 bases from J; bases unmatched to any gene: 6. The CDR3 DNA follows: TGTGCCAGCAGACCGGACAGGGCTCACACTGAAGCTTTCTTT. Encoded protein: CASRPDRAHTEAFF.

This clone was seen ten or more times. The V gene is TRBV6-6, the J gene TRBJ1-4; D gene uncertain. The CDR3 is made up of 13 amino acids. V was shortened by 6 bases and J by 3 bases, with 8 bases between the two germline ends. From germline, CDR1 is MNHNY and CDR2 SVGAGI (reference sequence). CDR3 sequence: CASRDGSNEKLFF. The CDR3, as DNA: TGTGCCAGCAGGGACGGGTCTAATGAAAAACTGTTTTTT.

Notes on this clone: Other nucleotide sequences from this sample produce the same CDR3. The chain recombines TRBV7-3 with TRBJ2-2; D is unresolved. The CDR3 is 13 residues long. The germline V and J ends were trimmed by 5 bases and 5 bases, with 9 bases remaining between them. The germline gives CDR1 SGHTA, CDR2 FQGTGA. This chain's CDR3 is CASSPTSTGELFF. The CDR3 DNA is TGTGCCAGCAGCCCCACGAGTACCGGGGAGCTGTTTTTT.

J is TRBJ2-3 and V is TRBV6-6; 12 nucleotides align to TRBD2. Germline V gives CDR1 MNHNY, CDR2 SVGAGI (reference sequence). The junction had 2 bases not matched to a gene; V was cut back by 6 bases and J by 4 bases. This CDR3 has 14 amino acids. The chain's CDR3 is CASRRLAGADTQYF. CDR3 bases: TGTGCCAGCAGGAGACTAGCGGGAGCAGATACGCAGTATTTT.

This clone showed up just once. The J gene is TRBJ1-1, the V gene TRBV5-1, with 7 bases matching TRBD1. This CDR3 has 14 amino acids. V shed 0 bases, J shed 5 bases, and the junction held 4 bases outside the gene matches. CDR1 is SGHRS and CDR2 is YFSETQ in the germline V gene. The DNA of the CDR3 is TGCGCCAGCAGCTTGGCCATGACAGGGACTGAAGCTTTCTTT. It codes for CASSLAMTGTEAFF.

With regard to this clone: The same CDR3 can be traced to other DNA sequences in this sample. This sequence joins TRBV10-3 and TRBJ2-7, with a possible D match to TRBD1 (5 bases). CDR1 and CDR2 (germline): ENHRY, SYGVKD. V dropped 6 bases and J dropped 3 bases, with 9 bases sitting between them. There are 12 residues in the CDR3. The CDR3 reads CAISAGNYEQYF. The DNA of the CDR3 is TGTGCCATCAGCGCAGGGAACTACGAGCAGTACTTC.

The chain carries TRBV29-1 and TRBJ1-1; TRBD1 matches at 12 bases. The V gene end was trimmed by 7 bases and the J gene end by 5 bases; junction bases not matched to a gene: 11. The CDR3 covers 15 residues. The V gene's germline CDR1 is SQVTM and CDR2 ANQGSEA. In DNA, the CDR3 is TGCAGCGCGAAAGGTTGGGACAGGGGGCAAACTGAAGCTTTCTTT. It is translated as CSAKGWDRGQTEAFF.

The chain combines TRBV4-1 with TRBJ1-5; tentative D call: TRBD1 (5 bases). The CDR3 consists of 17 residues. Trimming removed 0 bases from V and 7 bases from J, with 19 bases in between. CDR1 is MGHRA, CDR2 YSYEKL, per germline. The CDR3 is CASSQDSAGRVGQPQHF. The CDR3 region has the DNA TGCGCCAGCAGCCAAGATTCGGCAGGGCGAGTAGGCCAGCCCCAGCATTTT.

The CDR3 DNA reads as TGTGCCAGCAGCGGCACGAACTATGGCTACACCTTC. Protein sequence: CASSGTNYGYTF. The V and J genes are TRBV7-9 and TRBJ1-2; D not resolved. The CDR3 is 12 amino acids. Germline V CDR1 and CDR2: SEHNR, FQNEAQ (reference sequence). V dropped 5 bases and J dropped 2 bases, with 6 bases sitting between them.